This T cell receptor (beta chain) emerged from a study of early T cells in non-severe SARS-CoV-2 infection. The study, taken as a whole, reports: Missing private and CD4 specificities, VDJdb matching favored anti-spike CD8 responses.

Attachment of unique molecular identifiers to individual cDNA molecules was performed. One entry per CDR3 protein results from TCRdb running MiXCR on the 5' RACE reads. The sample carries some 29,000 distinct CDR3 sequences, over 4.5% recorded once. V lost 3 bases to trimming and J lost 6 bases, with 11 bases between them. CDR1 and CDR2 (germline): SQVTM, ANQGSEA. The CDR3 contains 12 residues. In its sample, this clonotype was seen many times. The antigen remains undetermined. The chain couples TRBV29-1 to TRBJ1-2; a possible D gene is TRBD1 (6 bases). Sequencing was done on a sample of whole blood. This TCR came from an adult who was a healthcare worker with PCR-confirmed SARS-CoV-2 infection or an uninfected control (not recorded which). CDR3 residues: CSVESGAHGYTF. DNA for the CDR3: TGCAGCGTTGAGTCGGGGGCGCATGGCTACACCTTC. Supplemented by reference TRBV29-1 and TRBJ1-2, the full variable domain reads SAVISQKPSRDICQRGTSLTIQCQVDSQVTMMFWYRQQPGQSLTLIATANQGSEATYESGFVIDKFPISRPNLTFSTLTVSNMSPEDSSIYLCSVESGAHGYTFGSGTRLTVV.